Below, one T cell receptor (beta chain) is given with its context. This sample is drawn from a study of T cell responses to AZD1222 COVID-19 vaccine. TCRdb's copy holds only in-frame clones and misses some; the assay was immunoSEQ multiplex PCR. The data show 140,000 to 150,000 clones, under 95% seen once. The CDR3 spans 15 residues. J was trimmed by 4 bases and V by 4 bases; bases with no gene match: 8. CDR1 and CDR2 (germline): LGHNA, YSLEER. The chain links TRBV4-3 to TRBJ2-7; 9 nucleotides match TRBD2. This specimen was peripheral blood, taken on day 0 of AZD1222 vaccination. The sequence was collected from an adult in good health. Written as DNA, the CDR3 is TGCGCCAGCAGCCTATCGGTAACTAGCGGGTACGAGCAGTACTTC. It translates to CASSLSVTSGYEQYF.